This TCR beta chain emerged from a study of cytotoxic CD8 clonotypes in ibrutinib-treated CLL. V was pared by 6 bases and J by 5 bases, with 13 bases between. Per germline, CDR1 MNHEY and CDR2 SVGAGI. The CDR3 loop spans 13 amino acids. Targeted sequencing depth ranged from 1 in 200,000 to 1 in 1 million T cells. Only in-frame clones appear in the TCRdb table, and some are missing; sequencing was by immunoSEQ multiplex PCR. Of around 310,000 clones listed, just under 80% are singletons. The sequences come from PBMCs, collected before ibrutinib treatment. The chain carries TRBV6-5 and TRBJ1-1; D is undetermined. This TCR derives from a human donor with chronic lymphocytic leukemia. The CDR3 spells CASRNMGKTEAFF. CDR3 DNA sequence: TGTGCCAGCAGAAACATGGGTAAAACTGAAGCTTTCTTT.